The rows below give T cell receptor beta chains drawn from one sample of a study of T cells after yellow fever vaccination. Using its own MiXCR run on the 5' RACE reads, TCRdb lists one record per CDR3 protein. The sample comprises around 590,000 distinct CDR3 sequences, approximately 13% of which are singletons, and more than 12% rests with the top ten. The material sequenced was PBMCs, taken on the day of the yellow fever booster vaccination. These TCRs come from a man aged 25 to 45 who received the YFV17D yellow fever vaccine. Each CDR3 is given without its conserved first and last residue. Size is omitted from some rows. Given values are once, few, many or a class for expanded clones.

clone_size	v_call	cdr3_length	j_call	cdr3_aa
-	TRBV15	12	TRBJ2-7	ATSRAQGAGEQY
-	TRBV6-5	16	TRBJ2-3	ASSYSAPSWAGGDTQY
-	TRBV19	14	TRBJ2-2	ASSMSDRLGTGELF
many	TRBV27	10	TRBJ2-4	ASSPAKNIQY
few	TRBV20-1	13	TRBJ2-7	SAREREGRTGEQY
-	TRBV5-1	11	TRBJ2-2	ASSSDSPGELF
-	TRBV18	13	TRBJ2-3	ASSHNVATADTQY
few	TRBV5-6	14	TRBJ2-1	ASSLRTGTHYNEQF
few	TRBV28	13	TRBJ2-5	ASSFPLAGVETQY
-	TRBV10-3	13	TRBJ2-7	AIKRGEANSYEQY
few	TRBV6-5	17	TRBJ2-1	ASSYDPSWERGPYNEQF
-	TRBV12-3/TRBV12-4	13	TRBJ2-5	ASSSRRGAGETQY
-	TRBV20-1	9	TRBJ2-7	SATGLGEQY
few	TRBV9	13	TRBJ2-7	ASSPRGQGFYEQY
-	TRBV2	14	TRBJ1-2	ASRYRLRDSVKPYT
-	TRBV6-2/TRBV6-3	11	TRBJ2-7	ASGNLRGLEQY
few	TRBV29-1	12	TRBJ2-5	SVEARVPQETQY
few	TRBV20-1	16	TRBJ2-5	SARPRVGGGSFLETQY
few	TRBV5-1	13	TRBJ2-1	ASSQRDRAYNEQF
-	TRBV19	13	TRBJ2-1	ASISTSGTYNEQF
many	TRBV5-1	12	TRBJ2-7	ASSLEGVPHEQY
-	TRBV7-7	13	TRBJ2-1	ASSNGLAGYNEQF
few	TRBV5-1	11	TRBJ2-2	ASSRTVPGELF
-	TRBV10-3	10	TRBJ2-7	AIGTGSYEQY
few	TRBV28	11	TRBJ2-5	ASTLGTQETQY
-	TRBV12-5	15	TRBJ2-5	ASGLEPPPREVLTQY
-	TRBV24-1	10	TRBJ2-5	ATSDFRETQY
-	TRBV5-1	13	TRBJ2-7	ASSTSPTRSYEQY
-	TRBV30	14	TRBJ2-2	AWKPRQEKLTGELF
-	TRBV24-1	13	TRBJ1-1	ATSDPGGAKGAFF
-	TRBV10-3	13	TRBJ2-5	AISGRLAGQETQY
many	TRBV5-1	13	TRBJ1-4	ASRQGSTTNEKLF
few	TRBV18	11	TRBJ2-7	ASSGLAEGEQY
few	TRBV7-8	12	TRBJ2-7	ASSPLAGVDEQY
few	TRBV5-1	17	TRBJ2-1	ASSLRQGAARGSYNEQF
-	TRBV20-1	13	TRBJ2-7	SAITTGQGNYEQY
many	TRBV30	12	TRBJ2-7	AWLAKTEPYEQY
few	TRBV7-8	15	TRBJ1-5	ASSLVVWTPSAQPQH
-	TRBV4-3	16	TRBJ2-7	ASSQEPRTSGNSYEQY
few	TRBV9	14	TRBJ2-5	ASSVEPAAGLETQY
few	TRBV12-3/TRBV12-4	12	TRBJ1-6	ASSLKEALSPLH
-	TRBV6-5	11	TRBJ1-4	ASSYRGDEKLF
few	TRBV5-1	11	TRBJ2-1	ASSLVGEGEQF
-	TRBV20-1	13	TRBJ1-1	SARDQVKKGQEAF
-	TRBV30	15	TRBJ2-2	AWSRGRTNANTGELF
few	TRBV7-3	13	TRBJ2-1	ASSPGGGGSYEQF
few	TRBV6-1	12	TRBJ2-7	ATKMGLITYEQY
many	TRBV12-3/TRBV12-4	10	TRBJ2-2	ASSGITGELF
-	TRBV18	12	TRBJ1-1	ASSPGDMNTEAF
-	TRBV12-3/TRBV12-4	13	TRBJ2-1	ASRQLALSYNEQF
many	TRBV20-1	13	TRBJ2-1	SARGLAESYNEQF
-	TRBV28	12	TRBJ2-7	ASSLFGSGGEQY
-	TRBV18	12	TRBJ2-7	ASSPGGEGYEQY
-	TRBV4-2	13	TRBJ2-7	ASSQAEAATYEQY
few	TRBV3-1	14	TRBJ1-2	ASSQGVRGTNYGYT
few	TRBV20-1	11	TRBJ2-7	SAQVDRDYEQY